Detailed here is one T cell receptor beta chain. In the source study's methods: From reference gene primer amplification, estimates of nucleated cell counts were derived. TCRdb's copy holds only in-frame clones and misses some; the assay was immunoSEQ multiplex PCR. V and J calls and clone size are given by that table; D and trimming were obtained from the DNA. The sample yields roughly 230,000 clones, 88% seen once. These data originate in a study of blood T cell repertoires in COVID-19. Study at large: Sites across the United States, Italy and Spain contributed samples from acute and convalescent COVID-19.

V shed 4 bases, J shed 5 bases, and the junction held 10 bases outside the gene matches. This CDR3 comprises 16 residues. Germline V gene lookup returns CDR1 SGHRS and CDR2 YFSETQ. Input material: peripheral blood. The sequence was collected from a human donor in a cohort sampled during active COVID-19. The J gene is TRBJ2-7, the V gene TRBV5-1; 12 bases agree with TRBD2. The CDR3 coding sequence is TGCGCCAGCAGCGGTGGACTAGCGGGAAGGCCCCACGAGCAGTACTTC. This codes for CASSGGLAGRPHEQYF.